The 5 T cell receptor beta chains below all came from one sample that was sequenced in a study of T cell responses to AZD1222 COVID-19 vaccine. Clones were sequenced by immunoSEQ multiplex PCR, and TCRdb holds only the in-frame ones, with some missing. The sample has about 88,000 clones; about 89% are singletons. This specimen was peripheral blood, taken 28 days after the second AZD1222 dose. Receptors were obtained from an adult who received the AZD1222 COVID-19 vaccine.

The gene calls are TRBV30 and TRBJ1-1; 7 nucleotides align to TRBD1. Trimming removed 2 bases from V and 1 base from J; junction bases left unmatched: 1. This CDR3 region has 13 residues. Germline loops: CDR1 GTSNPN, CDR2 SVGIG (reference sequence). In nucleotides, the CDR3 is TGTGCCTGGAGTAGACAGGGGAACACTGAAGCTTTCTTT. It yields the protein CAWSRQGNTEAFF.

The V and J genes are TRBV7-8 and TRBJ1-6; D unclear. This CDR3 has 13 amino acids. Trimming pared 5 bases from V and 14 bases from J, leaving 16 bases between. Germline V CDR1 and CDR2: SGHVS, FQNEAQ. This CDR3 reads CASSQATPITLHF. CDR3 nucleotide sequence: TGTGCCAGCAGCCAAGCGACCCCCATCACCCTCCACTTT.

This chain uses TRBV10-2 with TRBJ2-5; D unclear. CDR1 is WSHSY, CDR2 SAAADI, per germline. Trimming stripped 3 bases from V and 3 bases from J, with 8 bases between. The CDR3 is 13 amino acids. The CDR3 here is CASSELGEETQYF. The CDR3 nucleotides are TGCGCCAGCAGTGAACTTGGGGAAGAGACCCAGTACTTC.

The chain combines TRBV18 with TRBJ1-6; D not certain. Germline lookup yields CDR1 KGHSH and CDR2 LQKENI. Trimming cost V 2 bases and J 7 bases, with 9 bases left between them. The CDR3 consists of 14 residues. Here the CDR3 reads CASSPGLGNSPLHF. CDR3 coding DNA: TGTGCCAGCTCACCAGGCCTTGGGAATTCACCCCTCCACTTT.

The rearrangement links TRBV7-2 to TRBJ2-7; the D gene is possibly TRBD2 (7 bases). This CDR3 region has 14 residues. V gave up 5 bases and J gave up 5 bases, with 16 bases separating them. Germline V gene lookup returns CDR1 SGHTA and CDR2 FQGNSA. This CDR3 is CASSLGGLVHEQYF. The DNA for the CDR3 is TGTGCCAGCAGCCTGGGGGGGCTAGTCCACGAGCAGTACTTC.